This T cell receptor beta chain was identified during a study of blood T cell repertoires in COVID-19. The overall study: Acute and convalescent COVID-19 samples came from the United States, Italy and Spain. PBMCs, B-cell-depleted T cells, or T cells were the source of the cDNA or gDNA that made up the material.

Per the original data handling: By means of reference gene primer amplification, nucleated cell counts were estimated. Generated by immunoSEQ multiplex PCR, the TCRdb table keeps only in-frame clones and is missing some. That table gives V, J and clone size, and the DNA gave D and trimming. The sample yields some 150,000 clones, about 88% seen once. J lost 5 bases, V lost 0 bases, and 7 bases had no gene match. Germline V gene data show CDR1 as SGHNT and CDR2 as YENEEA. This CDR3 comprises 16 residues. The chain has TRBV11-3 and TRBJ1-2; TRBD1 aligns across 9 bases. The receptor was isolated from a man aged 40-50 years with acute or convalescent COVID-19. The material sequenced was peripheral blood. The CDR3 reads CASSLEGQGQGYGYTF. The CDR3 DNA is TGTGCCAGCAGCTTAGAGGGACAGGGTCAAGGGTATGGCTACACCTTC.